A selection of T cell receptor beta chains follows, all from one sample in a study of post-analysis software for immune sequencing data. TCRdb re-called the PCR reads with MiXCR, one entry per CDR3 protein. Counted here are hundreds of thousands of distinct CDR3 sequences, approximately 53% occurring once; the ten biggest clones make up about 4.5%. Material: blood. Receptors were obtained from a girl between 5 and 17 years old with multiple sclerosis. CDR3s include the opening cysteine and the closing phenylalanine or tryptophan. A D gene is named only where the DNA matches it firmly. Clone size is shown for a subset of rows, as once, few, many or a class of expanded clone.

CTSSQEGRDYPYNEQFF | TGCACCAGCAGCCAAGAGGGACGGGACTATCCTTACAATGAGCAGTTCTTC | NA | TRBV1 | NA | TRBJ2-1
CSASPHSSNQPQHF | TGCAGTGCTAGTCCCCACAGTAGCAATCAGCCCCAGCATTTT | NA | TRBV20-1 | NA | TRBJ1-5
CASSFPRGVHEKLFF | TGTGCCAGCAGCTTCCCCAGGGGGGTTCATGAAAAACTGTTTTTT | NA | TRBV5-6 | TRBD1 | TRBJ1-4
CASSALTSGILQLYNEQFF | TGTGCCAGCAGTGCCTTGACTAGCGGGATCCTCCAGCTTTACAATGAGCAGTTCTTC | NA | TRBV12-3/TRBV12-4 | TRBD2 | TRBJ2-1
CASSSTRTVLSYEQYF | TGTGCCAGTAGCTCCACTCGGACGGTCCTCTCCTACGAGCAGTACTTC | few | TRBV19 | NA | TRBJ2-7
CASRTPGLAGGREQYF | TGTGCCAGCAGGACACCCGGACTAGCGGGAGGTCGTGAGCAGTACTTC | NA | TRBV7-9 | TRBD2 | TRBJ2-7
CASGLKGDQPQHF | TGTGCTAGTGGTTTGAAGGGCGACCAGCCCCAGCATTTT | few | TRBV12-5 | NA | TRBJ1-5
CASSGGTYNEQFF | TGTGCCTCTAGCGGGGGGACCTACAATGAGCAGTTCTTC | few | TRBV10-3 | TRBD2 | TRBJ2-1
CASSPGLAGNIQYF | TGTGCCAGCAGCCCGGGACTAGCGGGAAACATTCAGTACTTC | NA | TRBV7-6 | TRBD2 | TRBJ2-4
CASSLLTSGSVQETQYF | TGTGCCAGCAGCTTATTGACTAGCGGGAGCGTTCAAGAGACCCAGTACTTC | NA | TRBV7-9 | TRBD2 | TRBJ2-5
CSATRTGSSYEQYF | TGCAGTGCCACGAGGACAGGGTCCTCCTACGAGCAGTACTTC | NA | TRBV20-1 | TRBD1 | TRBJ2-7
CASSERETPNSQYF | TGTGCCAGCAGTGAACGCGAAACACCTAACTCGCAGTATTTT | NA | TRBV2 | NA | TRBJ2-3
CASSYRVSSYEQYF | TGTGCCAGCAGTTACCGCGTCTCCTCCTACGAGCAGTACTTC | few | TRBV6-5 | NA | TRBJ2-7
CSARSWTGLSSGANVLTF | TGCAGTGCTAGATCCTGGACAGGCCTCAGCTCTGGGGCCAACGTCCTGACTTTC | few | TRBV20-1 | TRBD1 | TRBJ2-6
CSARDHTENTEAFF | TGCAGTGCTAGAGATCATACAGAGAACACTGAAGCTTTCTTT | NA | TRBV20-1 | NA | TRBJ1-1
CASSQDQTKDLGVKYGYTF | TGCGCCAGCAGCCAAGATCAAACTAAGGACCTCGGAGTTAAGTATGGCTACACCTTC | NA | TRBV4-1 | NA | TRBJ1-2
CASTAIKETQYF | TGTGCCAGCACAGCGATTAAAGAGACCCAGTACTTC | NA | TRBV2 | NA | TRBJ2-5
CASSLPAVGREETQYF | TGCGCCAGCAGCCTGCCAGCAGTAGGGAGGGAAGAGACCCAGTACTTC | NA | TRBV5-1 | TRBD2 | TRBJ2-5
CASSSDSFTEAFF | TGCGCCAGCAGCTCGGACAGTTTCACTGAAGCTTTCTTT | NA | TRBV5-1 | NA | TRBJ1-1
CSARQGVANYGYTF | TGCAGTGCTAGACAGGGTGTAGCTAACTATGGCTACACCTTC | NA | TRBV20-1 | NA | TRBJ1-2
CASTESDLYGYTF | TGTGCCAGCACTGAATCGGACCTTTATGGCTACACCTTC | NA | TRBV6-1 | NA | TRBJ1-2
CASSFLGQGNNEQFF | TGTGCCAGCAGCTTCCTGGGACAGGGAAACAATGAGCAGTTCTTC | NA | TRBV11-2 | TRBD1 | TRBJ2-1
CATSRDRDRGTDTQYF | TGTGCCACCAGCAGAGATCGGGACAGGGGCACAGATACGCAGTATTTT | NA | TRBV15 | TRBD1 | TRBJ2-3
CASSFYSGGQGNVLTF | TGTGCCAGCAGTTTTTACTCAGGGGGGCAGGGCAACGTCCTGACTTTC | few | TRBV27 | NA | TRBJ2-6
CASSFTDGPYEQYF | TGTGCCAGCAGTTTTACCGACGGGCCCTACGAGCAGTACTTC | few | TRBV12-3/TRBV12-4 | NA | TRBJ2-7
CASSLRTGDNPGGYTF | TGTGCCAGCAGCCTGCGGACAGGGGATAACCCTGGCGGCTACACCTTC | NA | TRBV9 | TRBD1 | TRBJ1-2
CASSPHRGANYGYTF | TGTGCCAGCAGCCCTCACAGGGGCGCGAACTATGGCTACACCTTC | NA | TRBV7-2 | TRBD1 | TRBJ1-2
CASSASGRLGTDTQYF | TGCGCCAGCAGTGCTAGCGGGAGGTTGGGCACAGATACGCAGTATTTT | NA | TRBV10-2 | TRBD2 | TRBJ2-3
CASSLDPQGGSSGANVLTF | TGCGCCAGCAGCTTGGATCCCCAGGGGGGGAGTTCTGGGGCCAACGTCCTGACTTTC | NA | TRBV5-1 | NA | TRBJ2-6
CASSLGGSGYGYTF | TGTGCCAGCAGCTTAGGGGGCTCAGGCTATGGCTACACCTTC | NA | TRBV7-3 | NA | TRBJ1-2
CASSPRPRDAQRHGYGYTF | TGTGCCAGCAGCCCTCGCCCCCGGGACGCCCAACGGCACGGCTATGGCTACACCTTC | NA | TRBV7-2 | NA | TRBJ1-2
CASSAGLHKDEKLFF | TGCGCCAGCAGCGCTGGACTCCACAAGGATGAAAAACTGTTTTTT | NA | TRBV5-1 | NA | TRBJ1-4
CASSPRPSGTHFAYEQYF | TGTGCCAGCAGTCCAAGGCCTAGCGGGACCCACTTTGCCTACGAGCAGTACTTC | NA | TRBV27 | TRBD2 | TRBJ2-7
CSVEAGQGGNEQFF | TGCAGCGTTGAGGCGGGACAGGGGGGCAATGAGCAGTTCTTC | NA | TRBV29-1 | TRBD1 | TRBJ2-1
CSAPGTVNTEAFF | TGCAGTGCTCCTGGGACGGTGAACACTGAAGCTTTCTTT | NA | TRBV20-1 | NA | TRBJ1-1
CASSYSNAGNQPQHF | TGTGCCAGCAGTTACTCGAACGCCGGCAATCAGCCCCAGCATTTT | NA | TRBV6-5 | NA | TRBJ1-5
CSGLKTGYEQYF | TGCAGCGGACTAAAGACAGGATACGAGCAGTACTTC | few | TRBV29-1 | NA | TRBJ2-7
CASSVQRWYQETQYF | TGCGCCAGCAGTGTGCAGAGGTGGTACCAAGAGACCCAGTACTTC | NA | TRBV10-1 | NA | TRBJ2-5
CASSSGRRGSPLHF | TGTGCCAGCAGCTCCGGGCGACGGGGTTCACCCCTCCACTTT | few | TRBV16 | NA | TRBJ1-6
CASGLGERDGPKFGGYTF | TGTGCTAGTGGTTTGGGAGAGCGGGATGGTCCAAAGTTCGGTGGCTACACCTTC | NA | TRBV12-5 | NA | TRBJ1-2
CSVGQGQEPQHF | TGCAGCGTCGGACAGGGTCAAGAGCCCCAGCATTTT | once | TRBV29-1 | TRBD1 | TRBJ1-5
CATRDGTNYGYTF | TGTGCCACCCGGGACGGCACTAACTATGGCTACACCTTC | few | TRBV25-1 | NA | TRBJ1-2
CSAPGQGSGEQYF | TGCAGTGCTCCGGGACAGGGCAGTGGGGAGCAGTACTTC | once | TRBV20-1 | TRBD1 | TRBJ2-7
CASSEISVDEQYF | TGTGCCAGCAGTGAAATATCGGTCGACGAGCAGTACTTC | once | TRBV6-1 | NA | TRBJ2-7
CSARPTGAVGVEAFF | TGCAGTGCTAGACCCACCGGGGCGGTAGGGGTTGAAGCTTTCTTT | NA | TRBV20-1 | NA | TRBJ1-1
CASSQGAGWTQHF | TGCGCCAGCAGCCAAGGAGCAGGCTGGACCCAGCATTTT | NA | TRBV4-1 | NA | TRBJ1-5